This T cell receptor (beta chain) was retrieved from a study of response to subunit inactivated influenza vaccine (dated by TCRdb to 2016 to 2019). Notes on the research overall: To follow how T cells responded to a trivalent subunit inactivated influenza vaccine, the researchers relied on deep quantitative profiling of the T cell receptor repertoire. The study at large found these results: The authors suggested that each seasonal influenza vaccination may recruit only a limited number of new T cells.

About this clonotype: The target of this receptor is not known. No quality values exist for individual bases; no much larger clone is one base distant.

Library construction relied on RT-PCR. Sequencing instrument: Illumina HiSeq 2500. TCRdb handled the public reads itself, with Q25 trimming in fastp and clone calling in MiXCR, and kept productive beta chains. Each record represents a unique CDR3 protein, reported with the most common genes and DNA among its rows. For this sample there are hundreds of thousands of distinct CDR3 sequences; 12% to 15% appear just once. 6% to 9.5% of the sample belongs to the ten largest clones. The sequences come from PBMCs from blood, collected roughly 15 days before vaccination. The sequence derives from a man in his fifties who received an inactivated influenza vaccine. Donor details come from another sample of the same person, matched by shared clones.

The CDR3 protein: CASSFPELGETQYF. The bases read TGCGCCAGCAGTTTCCCGGAGTTGGGGGAGACCCAGTACTTC. This sequence uses TRBV10-2 and TRBJ2-5; no D gene can be assigned with confidence. From the cysteine through the phenylalanine, the CDR3 covers 14 amino acids. The DNA shown is the 42-base CDR3, in frame from base 1. Looking up the germline V gene yields CDR1 WSHSY and CDR2 SAAADI. V and J lose 5 bases and 5 bases, and a span of 15 bases separates them.